The clone carrying this T cell receptor beta chain was found a few times. Its antigen is still unknown. The source of the sample is a study of identical twins. Overall study findings and caveats: An excess of low generation probability was shown by twin-shared out-of-frame alpha sequences.

TCRdb analysed the 5' RACE reads with MiXCR anew, one entry per CDR3 protein. The sample includes 400,000 to 500,000 distinct CDR3 sequences, about 18% seen only once; the top ten take approximately 12%. With V trimmed by 6 bases and J by 2 bases, 8 bases remained unmatched. The CDR3 consists of 15 residues. The receptor was isolated from a man in his forties or fifties in good health. What was sequenced was naive T cells sorted from blood. The chain combines TRBV12-3 or TRBV12-4 with TRBJ2-3, with TRBD1 matching 7 bases. CDR3 DNA: TGTGCCAGCAGAGCCACAGGGGTTGACACAGATACGCAGTATTTT. Translated: CASRATGVDTDTQYF.